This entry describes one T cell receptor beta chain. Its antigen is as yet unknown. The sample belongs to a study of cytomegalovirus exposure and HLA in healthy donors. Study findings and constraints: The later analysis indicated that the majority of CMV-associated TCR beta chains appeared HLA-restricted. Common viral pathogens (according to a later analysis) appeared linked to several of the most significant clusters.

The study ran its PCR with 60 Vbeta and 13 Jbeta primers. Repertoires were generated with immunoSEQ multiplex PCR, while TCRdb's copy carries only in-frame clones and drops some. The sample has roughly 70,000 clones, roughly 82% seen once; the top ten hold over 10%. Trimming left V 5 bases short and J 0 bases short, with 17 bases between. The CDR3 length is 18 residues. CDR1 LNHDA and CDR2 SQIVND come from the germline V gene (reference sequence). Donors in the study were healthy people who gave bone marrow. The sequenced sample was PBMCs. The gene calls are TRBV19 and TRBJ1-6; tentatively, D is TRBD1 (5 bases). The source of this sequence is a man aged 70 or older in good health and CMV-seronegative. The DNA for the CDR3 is TGTGCCAGTAGTCGCAGGGTAGGGGCAGGCTCCTATAATTCACCCCTCCACTTT. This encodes CASSRRVGAGSYNSPLHF.